The entry below describes one T cell receptor beta chain. Its antigen is undetermined. One end of the junction varies from germline; a read error may be responsible. Germline CDR1 MNHEY, CDR2 SVGAGI. The CDR3 consists of 14 residues. The sample belongs to a study of T cells in Graves' hyperthyroidism and ophthalmopathy. Study-level points and caveats: Blood also contained most expanded thyroid clonotypes above 0.001.

There were TCR beta CDR3 regions amplified from RNA transcripts. The study used the HTBI primer set for a first-round RT-PCR of the TCR CDR3. A single record per CDR3 protein comes from TCRdb applying MiXCR to the multiplex PCR reads. Here the sample spans roughly 700,000 distinct CDR3 sequences, around 16% being singletons. Patients aged 18 to 65 had newly diagnosed hyperthyroidism of under 2 months' duration. Orbital computed tomography and thyroid ultrasound, together with serum TRAb and thyroxine and clinical symptoms, were used for diagnoses. This chain uses TRBV6-5 with TRBJ2-7, with D perhaps matching TRBD1 (6 bases). The origin of this receptor is a man aged 50-60 years with Graves' hyperthyroidism. Sequenced material: blood. The CDR3 loop is CANSYSGQIYEQYF. In DNA form, the CDR3 reads TGTGCCAACAGTTACTCCGGACAGATATACGAGCAGTACTTC.